This passage covers 5 T cell receptor beta chains from one sample sequenced in a study of Tregs in tolerant kidney transplant recipients (dated 2019 in TCRdb). Receptor libraries were prepared by the immunoSEQ multiplex PCR assay. TCRdb carries this immuneACCESS record with in-frame sequences only. Its versions omit some clonotypes, under half of them owing to an unresolved V gene in the studies checked, with the rest unexplained. This sample has approximately 75,000 clones in its table, and roughly 90% of those were observed once. Approximately 0.37% of the sample rests with the top ten. The label giving this sample's time point can be read as: blood sample drawn before combined kidney and bone marrow transplant. The specimen was Tregs from blood, collected before the transplant. These receptors were obtained from a human donor who received a combined kidney and bone marrow transplant.

This clone was counted only a few times. The chain links TRBV4-2 to TRBJ2-6; TRBD1 agrees at 7 bases. The CDR3 runs to 19 residues. The germline CDR1 and CDR2 sequences are LGHNA and YNFKEQ. After removal of 2 bases from V and 2 bases from J, the junction contained 12 bases not matched to a gene. CDR3 sequence: CASSQPTPGQHPGANVLTF. Written as DNA, the CDR3 is TGTGCCAGCAGCCAACCAACTCCGGGACAGCACCCTGGGGCCAACGTCCTGACTTTC.

This clone has only one observation. This CDR3 is missing its conserved last phenylalanine or tryptophan, likely due to a read error. CDR3 sequence (DNA): TGTGCCAGCAGCTTAACCAGCGATCAGCCCCAGCATCTT. Translation: CASSLTSDQPQHL. The genes are TRBV7-2 and TRBJ1-5; no clear D gene. The CDR3 contains 13 residues. Germline V CDR1 and CDR2: SGHTA, FQGNSA. The ends were cut back, 2 bases at V and 5 bases at J, with 7 bases in the middle.

CDR3 loop: CASSPTGRQETQYF. DNA of the CDR3: TGTGCCAGTAGTCCGACGGGGAGGCAAGAGACCCAGTACTTC. This chain uses TRBV19 with TRBJ2-5; TRBD2 might be the D (6 bases). Germline V lookup: CDR1 LNHDA, CDR2 SQIVND (reference sequence). V lost 5 bases, J lost 2 bases, and 12 bases lay in between. The CDR3 length is 14 residues.

The CDR3 loop is CASSVGGGQPYEQYF. CDR3 DNA sequence: TGTGCCAGCAGCGTAGGGGGGGGACAACCCTACGAGCAGTACTTC. The chain couples TRBV9 to TRBJ2-7; the D gene is possibly TRBD2 (7 bases). V was cut by 0 bases and J by 2 bases, with 12 bases left in between. The CDR3 is made up of 15 amino acids. Germline assignment: CDR1 SGDLS and CDR2 YYNGEE.

This chain joins TRBV5-5 and TRBJ1-5; D not certain. Germline values: CDR1 SGHKS, CDR2 YYEKEE (reference sequence). V was clipped by 0 bases and J by 4 bases, with 8 bases between them. The CDR3 is 14 amino acids. The CDR3 nucleotides read TGTGCCAGCAGCTTGGCCGGGCAAAATCAGCCCCAGCATTTT. It specifies CASSLAGQNQPQHF.